The sequence of this T cell receptor (beta chain) was determined in a study of cytomegalovirus exposure and HLA in healthy donors. In the study overall: Most donors, 81% of approximately 400 genotyped, fell in the Caucasian-associated ancestry cluster. Findings of the study overall: TCR beta V segments were, for the most part, productive about 87% or about 30% of the time in an earlier analysis.

Each of the donors was a healthy bone marrow donor. There was no recording of CMV serostatus for this donor. The V gene's germline CDR1 is MNHEY and CDR2 SMNVEV (reference sequence). V lost 2 bases and J lost 3; bases outside the gene matches: 1. The CDR3 contains 13 residues. PCR used 60 Vbeta primers and 13 Jbeta primers. Profiling relied on immunoSEQ multiplex PCR, and the TCRdb table lists in-frame clones only, not all of them. The data contain approximately 180,000 clones, 70% to 85% of them singletons. A remark on this clone: Its antigen is unknown.

This TCR derives from a human donor in good health. This chain joins TRBV27 and TRBJ2-7; 7 bases align to TRBD1. Sequencing was performed on PBMCs. CDR3 amino acids: CASSLGTDYEQYF. For the CDR3, the DNA is TGTGCCAGCAGTTTAGGGACAGACTACGAGCAGTACTTC.